The entry below gives a single T cell receptor (beta chain) sequence along with its context. This clone appeared a single time. Its specific antigen is unknown. No base qualities exist here, and no much larger clone lies one base off it. TCR CDR3 regions were amplified from genomic DNA by multiplex PCR using the deep immunoSEQ assay. Extracted genomic DNA from each cell subset was spread evenly across all wells of several immunoSEQ 96-well plates, with each plate serving as a replicate. For sorted subsets, about 210 ng of genomic DNA, equivalent to 25,000 to 30,000 T cell genomes, went into each replicate PCR. Purified libraries were quantified with a Qubit 3.0 fluorometer, sized on a Bioanalyzer 2100, and re-quantified with the KAPA Library Quantification kit. Each immunoSEQ 96-well plate was sequenced on its own single-read 150-cycle Illumina NextSeq 550 flow cell. Per the source publication's procedure: The immunoSEQ output contained only junctional sequences without quality scores, so filtering could not match that applied to full-length reads. To assign V/J genes and CDR3, sequences were annotated using PyIR, a Python wrapper for IgBLAST v1.9, with IMGT germline references. Reads were filtered out if the reads had weak V/J assignments (E-value above 1e-6), no CDR3, stop codons, out-of-frame junctions, or ambiguous translated residues. V3J clonotypes were defined by identical inferred V gene, J gene, and CDR3 amino acid sequence. To compute the percentage overlap between repertoires, the number of shared unique clonotypes was divided by the size of the smaller repertoire. Three approaches were used to assess repertoire richness: RTK rarefaction, the Chao1 estimator, and Recon v2.1 estimates of unobserved clonotypes. Generation probabilities for all TCRbeta clonotypes obtained by the gDNA method from a handful of donors were computed using OLGA. This is the immuneACCESS table as TCRdb keeps it, with only in-frame sequences that have V and J called. A part of the clones is gone; compared with another copy, unresolved V genes explain less than half, and the rest is unexplained. That table gives V, J and clone size, and the DNA gave D and trimming. Recorded for this sample are over a million clones; approximately 98.5% of them occurred a single time. The ten largest clonotypes hold about 0.35% of the sample.

The data are from a study of shared clonotypes between healthy human individuals (TCRdb year 2020). As for the study more broadly: The cohort included three men and a couple of women between 18 and 49 years of age. For each donor, CD4 naive and CD4 memory were each run on three plates, CD8 naive on two plates, and CD8 memory on one plate. To estimate repertoire size and how much clonotypes are shared between individuals, the study performed deep sequencing of blood TCR repertoires from 4 to 6 healthy adults. To increase sequencing depth and limit assay-specific biases, TCR repertoire library preparation and sequencing were carried out by different laboratories using diverse techniques. Per donor, leukapheresis produced somewhere between about 0.85 and 9.5 billion PBMCs. Overall study results and their limits: Naive subsets generally had larger estimated clonotype richness than memory subsets did. Approximately 4.8% of naive CD4, 3.5% of naive CD8, approximately 2.2% of memory CD4, and more than 0.35% of memory CD8 clonotypes were shared across a handful of donors. Incomplete sequencing was indicated by rarefaction of sorted-subset datasets, despite the large sequencing depth. Based on pairwise subsampling, the degree of clonotype sharing among donors was expected to be affected by sequencing depth. Higher generation probabilities were observed for clonotypes shared by all four sorted-subset donors than for non-shared clonotypes. Only blood was sampled, and tissue TCR repertoires likely differ from those in blood. The genetic and exposure-history diversity represented was limited by the small number of donors.

Donors were healthy HIV-negative adults with no recently reported acute infections or vaccinations. All donors were Caucasian adults living in Nashville, Tennessee, USA. CD4+ T cells were enriched through magnetic negative selection, after which naive cells were positively selected on CD45RA and the remaining negative fraction served as the memory subset. Blood was obtained by leukapheresis, after which PBMCs were separated by Ficoll-Histopaque density gradient centrifugation and cryopreserved in liquid nitrogen vapor phase. Analytical flow cytometry was used to check the purity and quantity of every magnetically sorted T cell population. From each sorted fraction, genomic DNA was isolated and quantified by UV absorbance on a Nanodrop 2000c. From V the trimming removes 4 bases and from J it removes 2 bases, while the gene matches leave 12 bases of the junction unaccounted for. CDR1 and CDR2 are read off the germline V gene as SGHAT and FQNNGV. The CDR3 goes from the cysteine to the phenylalanine over 17 residues. The DNA shown is the 51-base CDR3, in frame from base 1.

Recombination connected TRBV11-2 to TRBJ2-5; TRBD2 agrees with 8 junctional bases. Material for sequencing was naive CD4+ T cells sorted from blood. Sample cell subset or site, as interpreted from the label and publication: CD45RA+ positively selected. The receptor's source is a man between 25 and 39 years old in good health. CDR3 reads: CASSSPPGGPIQETQYF. The DNA is as follows: TGTGCCAGCAGCTCACCCCCGGGGGGGCCCATACAAGAGACCCAGTACTTC.